This T cell receptor beta chain appears in the sequencing data of a study of Ad26.COV2.S vaccination and SARS-CoV-2 variants. The wider study: A COV1001 Ad26.COV2.S trial-arm participant provided the sample.

The treatment denotes: over 15 received Ad26.COV2.S at low or high dose, single or two shots; about five received placebo; per-sample allocation not given. Sample collection was performed on day 63 after the first vaccine or placebo injection. The CDR3 contains 14 residues. The V and J ends lost 4 bases and 4 bases, in that order; junction bases with no gene match: 4. Germline V CDR1 and CDR2: SGHNT, YYREEE (reference sequence). The method was immunoSEQ multiplex PCR; TCRdb's version includes in-frame clones alone and lacks a portion of them. Among 350,000 to 500,000 clones, around 91% were seen once, and the ten largest hold more than 3.5%.

The receptor comes from a person aged 18-65 years who received the Ad26.COV2.S COVID-19 vaccine or a placebo. V is TRBV5-4 and J is TRBJ2-5; 10 nucleotides align to TRBD1. Sequenced material: peripheral blood, taken in a trial of Ad26.COV2.S vaccine versus placebo. The CDR3 is CASSQGQGRETQYF. In DNA form, the CDR3 reads TGTGCCAGCAGCCAGGGACAGGGGCGAGAGACCCAGTACTTC.